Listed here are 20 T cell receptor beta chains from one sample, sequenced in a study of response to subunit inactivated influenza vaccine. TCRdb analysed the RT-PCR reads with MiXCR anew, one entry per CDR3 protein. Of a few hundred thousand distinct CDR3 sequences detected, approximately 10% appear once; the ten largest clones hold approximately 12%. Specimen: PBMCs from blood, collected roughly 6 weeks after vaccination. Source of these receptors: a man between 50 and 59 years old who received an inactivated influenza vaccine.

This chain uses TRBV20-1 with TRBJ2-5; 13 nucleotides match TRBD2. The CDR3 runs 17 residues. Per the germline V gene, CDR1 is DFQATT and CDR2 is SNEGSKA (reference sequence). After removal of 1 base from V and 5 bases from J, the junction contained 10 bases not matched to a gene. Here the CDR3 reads CSARGAGLAGALETQYF. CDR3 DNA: TGCAGTGCTAGAGGCGCCGGACTAGCGGGGGCTTTGGAGACCCAGTACTTC.

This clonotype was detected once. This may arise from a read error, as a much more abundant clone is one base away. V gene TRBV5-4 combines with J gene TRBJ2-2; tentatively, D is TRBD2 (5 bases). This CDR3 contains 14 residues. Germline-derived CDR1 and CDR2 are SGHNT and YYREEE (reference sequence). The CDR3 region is CASSRGGETGEPFF. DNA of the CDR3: TGTGCCAGCAGCCGCGGAGGAGAAACCGGGGAGCCGTTTTTT.

The CDR3 DNA follows: TGTGCCAGCAGTTTGGGACAGGGGACCTTAGAGCAGTACTTC. Protein sequence: CASSLGQGTLEQYF. The rearrangement joins TRBV27 to TRBJ2-7, with 10 nucleotides matching TRBD1. V shed 3 bases and J 7 bases; nucleotides not matched to a gene: 6. The CDR3 is made up of 14 amino acids. The germline V gene has CDR1 MNHEY and CDR2 SMNVEV (reference sequence).

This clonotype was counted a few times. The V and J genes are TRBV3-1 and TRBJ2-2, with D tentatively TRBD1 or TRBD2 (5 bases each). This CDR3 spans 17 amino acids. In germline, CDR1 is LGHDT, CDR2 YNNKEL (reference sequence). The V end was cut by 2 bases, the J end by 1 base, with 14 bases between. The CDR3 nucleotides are TGTGCCAGCAGCCAATCCCTGGGGACGGAGAACACCGGGGAGCTGTTTTTT. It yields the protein CASSQSLGTENTGELFF. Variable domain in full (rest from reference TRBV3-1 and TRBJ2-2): DTAVSQTPKYLVTQMGNDKSIKCEQNLGHDTMYWYKQDSKKFLKIMFSYNNKELIINETVPNRFSPKSPDKAHLNLHINSLELGDSAVYFCASSQSLGTENTGELFFGEGSRLTVL.

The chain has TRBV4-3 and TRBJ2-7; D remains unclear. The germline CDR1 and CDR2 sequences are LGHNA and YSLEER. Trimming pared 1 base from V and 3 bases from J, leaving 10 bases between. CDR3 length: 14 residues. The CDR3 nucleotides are TGCGCCAGCAGCCAAGGGGTGGCACTCTACGAGCAGTACTTC. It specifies CASSQGVALYEQYF.

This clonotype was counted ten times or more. CDR3 loop: CASSLVQRNYGYTF. As DNA, the CDR3 is TGTGCCAGCAGCTTGGTCCAACGAAACTATGGCTACACCTTC. The rearrangement joins TRBV5-5 to TRBJ1-2, with D uncertain. The CDR3 contains 14 residues. The V gene's germline CDR1 is SGHKS and CDR2 YYEKEE (reference sequence). V was cut by 0 bases and J by 2 bases, with 8 bases left in between.

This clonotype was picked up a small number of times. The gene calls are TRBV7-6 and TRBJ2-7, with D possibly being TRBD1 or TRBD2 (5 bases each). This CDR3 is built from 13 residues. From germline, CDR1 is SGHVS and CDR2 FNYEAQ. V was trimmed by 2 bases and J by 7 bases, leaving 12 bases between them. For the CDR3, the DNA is TGTGCCAGCAGCTTAAGGGACGTGGATGAGCAGTACTTC. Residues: CASSLRDVDEQYF.

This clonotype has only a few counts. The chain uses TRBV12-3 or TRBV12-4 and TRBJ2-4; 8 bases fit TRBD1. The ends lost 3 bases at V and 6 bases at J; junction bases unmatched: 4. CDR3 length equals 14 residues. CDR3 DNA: TGTGCCAGCAGTTTGAGAGACAGGGGAAACATTCAGTACTTC. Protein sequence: CASSLRDRGNIQYF.

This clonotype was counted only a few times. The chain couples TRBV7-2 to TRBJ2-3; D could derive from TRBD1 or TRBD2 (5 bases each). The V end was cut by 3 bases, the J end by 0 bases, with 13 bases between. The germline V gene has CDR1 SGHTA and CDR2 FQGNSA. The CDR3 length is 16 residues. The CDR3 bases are TGTGCCAGCAGCTTGGGGGTAGCGAAGAGCACAGATACGCAGTATTTT. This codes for CASSLGVAKSTDTQYF.

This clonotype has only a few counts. CDR3 in DNA: TGTGCCAGCAGTCTCAACACAGGGAGGAGCGGGTACGAGCAGTACTTC. Protein: CASSLNTGRSGYEQYF. The chain links TRBV27 to TRBJ2-7; TRBD1 or TRBD2 may be the D gene (6 bases each). The germline CDR1 and CDR2 sequences are MNHEY and SMNVEV (reference sequence). V lost 5 bases, J lost 4 bases, and 21 bases lay in between. This CDR3 contains 16 residues.

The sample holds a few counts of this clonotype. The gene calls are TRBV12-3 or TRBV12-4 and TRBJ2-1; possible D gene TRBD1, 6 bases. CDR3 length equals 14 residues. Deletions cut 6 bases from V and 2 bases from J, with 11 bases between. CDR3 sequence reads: CASRGTPAYNEQFF. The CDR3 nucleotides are TGTGCCAGCAGGGGGACACCGGCCTACAATGAGCAGTTCTTC.

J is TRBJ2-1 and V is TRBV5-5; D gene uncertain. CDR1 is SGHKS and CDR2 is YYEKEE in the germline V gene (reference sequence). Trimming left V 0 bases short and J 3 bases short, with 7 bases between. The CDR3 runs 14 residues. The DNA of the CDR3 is TGTGCCAGCAGCTTGGACACTGTCTACAATGAGCAGTTCTTC. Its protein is CASSLDTVYNEQFF.

CDR3 protein: CASSLTSKGEAFF. The DNA of the CDR3 is TGTGCCAGCAGTTTAACCTCAAAAGGTGAAGCTTTCTTT. This chain connects TRBV28 to TRBJ1-1; D remains unclear. Looked up from germline, CDR1 is MDHEN and CDR2 is SYDVKM. The CDR3 loop spans 13 amino acids. V lost 2 bases, J lost 7 bases, and 11 bases lay in between.

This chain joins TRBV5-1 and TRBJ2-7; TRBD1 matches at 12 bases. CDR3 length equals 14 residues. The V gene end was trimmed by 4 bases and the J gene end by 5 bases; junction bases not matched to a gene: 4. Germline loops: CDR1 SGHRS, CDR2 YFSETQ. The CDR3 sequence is CASSPGTGGNEQYF. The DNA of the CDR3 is TGCGCCAGCAGCCCCGGGACAGGGGGCAACGAGCAGTACTTC.

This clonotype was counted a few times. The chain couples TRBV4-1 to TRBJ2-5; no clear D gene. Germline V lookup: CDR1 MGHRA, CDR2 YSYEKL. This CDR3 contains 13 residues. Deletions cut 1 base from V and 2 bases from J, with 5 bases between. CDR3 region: CASSQVQQETQYF. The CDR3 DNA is TGCGCCAGCAGCCAAGTCCAGCAAGAGACCCAGTACTTC.

The CDR3: CASSLIRTYEQYF. CDR3 bases: TGTGCCAGCAGCTTAATTCGAACCTACGAGCAGTACTTC. The genes are TRBV7-9 and TRBJ2-7; D gene ambiguous. V was shortened by 2 bases and J by 2 bases, with 7 bases between the two germline ends. CDR3 length: 13 amino acids. Looked up from germline, CDR1 is SEHNR and CDR2 is FQNEAQ (reference sequence).

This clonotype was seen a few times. The chain's CDR3 is CATSDSFTQGSNEQYF. The DNA for the CDR3 is TGTGCCACCAGTGATTCCTTTACGCAGGGGTCCAACGAGCAGTACTTC. This chain connects TRBV24-1 to TRBJ2-7, with TRBD1 as a possible D gene (6 bases). CDR3 length: 16 residues. Trimming removed 2 bases from V and 5 bases from J, with 18 bases in between. The germline V gene has CDR1 KGHDR and CDR2 SFDVKD.

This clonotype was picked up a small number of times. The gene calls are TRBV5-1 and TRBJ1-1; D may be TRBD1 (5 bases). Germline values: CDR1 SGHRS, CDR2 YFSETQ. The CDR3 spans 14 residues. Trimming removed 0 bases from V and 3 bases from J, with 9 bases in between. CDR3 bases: TGCGCCAGCAGCTTGGGGGGCAGTCACACTGAAGCTTTCTTT. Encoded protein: CASSLGGSHTEAFF.

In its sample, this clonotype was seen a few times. The CDR3 protein is CASSAQGGSWYGYTF. CDR3 nucleotides: TGTGCCAGCAGCGCTCAAGGAGGTTCTTGGTATGGCTACACCTTC. This chain links TRBV9 with TRBJ1-2; no reliable D call. Germline-derived CDR1 and CDR2 are SGDLS and YYNGEE. CDR3 length equals 15 residues. V was clipped by 3 bases and J by 5 bases, with 17 bases between them.

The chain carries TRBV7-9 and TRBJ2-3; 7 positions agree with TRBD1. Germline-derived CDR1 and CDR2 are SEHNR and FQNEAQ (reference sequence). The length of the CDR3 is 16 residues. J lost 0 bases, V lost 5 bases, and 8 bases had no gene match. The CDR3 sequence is CASSAYRGGSTDTQYF. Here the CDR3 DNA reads TGTGCCAGCAGCGCCTACAGGGGCGGGAGCACAGATACGCAGTATTTT.